The text below deals with one TCR beta chain. The entirety of the isolated RNA underwent reverse transcription, so expressed TCRB transcripts were sequenced. Assay: immunoSEQ multiplex PCR; the TCRdb copy retains only in-frame clones and omits some. The profile shows 620,000 or so clones, around 15% of them singletons. This record comes from a study of beta chain features in type 1 diabetes. This clonotype originated in a man younger than 30 in good health. Sequenced: naive CD4+ T cells from blood.

The CDR3 nucleotides read TGTGCCAGCAGCTCCACACGGGGACCTGGGGTTGAGCAGTTCTTC. It codes for CASSSTRGPGVEQFF. The chain combines TRBV7-7 with TRBJ2-1; D possibly uses TRBD1 or TRBD2 (5 bases each). Deletions cut 4 bases from V and 9 bases from J, with 19 bases between. Germline V gene lookup returns CDR1 SSHAT and CDR2 FNYEAQ (reference sequence). The CDR3 sequence is 15 residues long.